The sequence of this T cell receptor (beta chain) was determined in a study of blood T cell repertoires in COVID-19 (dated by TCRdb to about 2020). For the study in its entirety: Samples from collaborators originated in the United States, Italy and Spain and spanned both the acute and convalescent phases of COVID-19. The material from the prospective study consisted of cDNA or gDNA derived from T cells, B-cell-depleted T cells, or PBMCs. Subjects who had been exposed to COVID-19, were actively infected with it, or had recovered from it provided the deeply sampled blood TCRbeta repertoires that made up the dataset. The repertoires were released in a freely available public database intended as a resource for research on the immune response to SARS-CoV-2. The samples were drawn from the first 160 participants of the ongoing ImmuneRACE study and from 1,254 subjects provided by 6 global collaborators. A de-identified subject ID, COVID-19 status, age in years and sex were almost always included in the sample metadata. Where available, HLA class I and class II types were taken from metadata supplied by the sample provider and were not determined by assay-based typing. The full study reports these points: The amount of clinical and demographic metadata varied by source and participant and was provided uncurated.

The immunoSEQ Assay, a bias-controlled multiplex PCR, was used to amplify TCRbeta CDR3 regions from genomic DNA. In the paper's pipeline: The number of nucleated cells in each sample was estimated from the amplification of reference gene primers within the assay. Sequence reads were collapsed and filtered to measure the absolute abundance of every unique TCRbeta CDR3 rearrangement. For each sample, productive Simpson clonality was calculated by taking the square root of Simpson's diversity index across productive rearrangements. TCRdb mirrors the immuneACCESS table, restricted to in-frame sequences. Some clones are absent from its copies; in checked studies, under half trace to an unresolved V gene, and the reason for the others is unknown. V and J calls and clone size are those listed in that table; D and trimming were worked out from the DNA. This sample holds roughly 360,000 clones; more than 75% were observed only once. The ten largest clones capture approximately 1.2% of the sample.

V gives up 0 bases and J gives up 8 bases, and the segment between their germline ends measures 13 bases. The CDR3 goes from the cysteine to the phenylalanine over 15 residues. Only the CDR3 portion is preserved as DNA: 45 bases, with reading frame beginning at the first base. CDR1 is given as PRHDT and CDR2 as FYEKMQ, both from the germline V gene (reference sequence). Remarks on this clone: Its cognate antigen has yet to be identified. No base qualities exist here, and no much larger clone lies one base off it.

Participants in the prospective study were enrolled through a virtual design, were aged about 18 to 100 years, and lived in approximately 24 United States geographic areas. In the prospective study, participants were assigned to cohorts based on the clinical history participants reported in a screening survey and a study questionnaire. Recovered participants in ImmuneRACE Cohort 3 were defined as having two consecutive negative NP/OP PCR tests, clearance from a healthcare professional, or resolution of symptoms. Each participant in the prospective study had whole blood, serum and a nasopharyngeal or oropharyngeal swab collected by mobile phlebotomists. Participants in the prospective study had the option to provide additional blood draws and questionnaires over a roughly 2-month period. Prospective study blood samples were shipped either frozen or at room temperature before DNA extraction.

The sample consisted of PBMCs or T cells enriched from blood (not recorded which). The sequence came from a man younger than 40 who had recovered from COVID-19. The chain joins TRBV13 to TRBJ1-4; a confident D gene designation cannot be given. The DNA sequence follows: TGTGCCAGCAGCTTAGGGTCGGGAGTACAGGAAAAACTGTTTTTT. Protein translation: CASSLGSGVQEKLFF.